This paragraph reports one T cell receptor (beta chain). The CDR3 has 15 amino acids. Per germline, CDR1 MGHRA and CDR2 YSYEKL. The V gene lost 0 bases and the J gene lost 10 bases, with 16 bases spanning the gap. Treatment of the sample: randomized to nivolumab then ipilimumab (arm A) or the reverse (arm B). Assay used: immunoSEQ multiplex PCR; TCRdb lists only in-frame clones, some missing. The sample lists almost 20,000 clones; roughly four fifths were seen once. These data originate in a study of sequential checkpoint blockade in melanoma. The input for sequencing was CD8+ T cells sorted from blood (inferred from file names), taken from a patient given nivolumab and ipilimumab in sequence. This receptor was identified in a human donor with melanoma. This rearrangement joins TRBV4-1 to TRBJ1-3; the D is unclear. DNA for the CDR3: TGCGCCAGCAGCCAAGATATCGGGGATCGAAGGACCATATATTTT. Protein: CASSQDIGDRRTIYF.